This T cell receptor (beta chain) was retrieved from a study of blood T cell repertoires in COVID-19. The repertoire was sequenced with immunoSEQ multiplex PCR; TCRdb's copy has only in-frame clones and lacks some. Among under 250,000 clones listed, approximately 88% were seen once. There are 11 residues in the CDR3. Per germline, CDR1 DFQATT and CDR2 SNEGSKA (reference sequence). Trimming removed 6 bases at V and 1 base at J, with 7 bases between. Source material: peripheral blood. The sequence was obtained from a woman aged 25 to 39 with COVID-19, enrolled during active disease. The chain employs TRBV20-1 and TRBJ2-7; maybe TRBD2 (6 bases). The CDR3, as DNA: TGCAGTGCCGGGGGTTCCTACGAGCAGTACTTC. It is translated as CSAGGSYEQYF.